The TCR beta chain under discussion was sequenced for a study of long-term antiretroviral therapy in people with HIV. This CDR3 has 14 residues. Looked up from germline, CDR1 is SQVTM and CDR2 is ANQGSEA. Unmatched junction bases numbered 6, after V lost 2 bases and J lost 4 bases. At survey level, the immunoSEQ assay was run in its v3.0 version. Sequencing was designed to cover about 40,000-55,000 T-cell genomes in each sample. Method: immunoSEQ multiplex PCR; TCRdb's copy keeps in-frame clones and lacks some. Here the sample spans some 24,000 clones, 87% being singletons. Sequences were derived from unsorted PBMCs, sampled 1.8 years before starting antiretroviral therapy. V usage is TRBV29-1 and J usage is TRBJ2-5; 8 nucleotides align to TRBD2. This TCR was sampled from a man aged 50-59 years with HIV. CDR3 region: CSVERGGGTETQYF. DNA of the CDR3: TGCAGCGTTGAACGGGGCGGGGGGACAGAGACCCAGTACTTC.